This TCR beta chain is from a study of T-cell reconstitution after alpha-beta-depleted transplantation in children. Study conclusions and caveats: At day 60, the high TCRbeta diversity found in some patients originated from recipient T cells and thymic progenitors that had survived. It was newly produced T cells that mostly accounted for T-cell counts and diversity one year after transplant. Reports say that about two months after transplant, the alpha-beta T cells came out of several hundred graft clones that had expanded.

This clonotype was found a few times. As yet, its antigen is unknown. The CDR3 has 14 residues. Trimming took 4 bases from V and 6 from J, leaving 16 bases between them. The germline CDR1 and CDR2 sequences are DFQATT and SNEGSKA (reference sequence). As it was prepared, the TCRbeta library received unique molecular identifiers. TCRdb analysed the PCR reads with MiXCR anew, one entry per CDR3 protein. The sample yields a few hundred thousand distinct CDR3 sequences, 20% to 30% seen once. The rearrangement uses TRBV20-1 and TRBJ2-1, with a weak D call TRBD1 (5 bases). The sequencing here drew on PBMCs, taken before TCRalphabeta/CD19-depleted stem cell transplant. The clonotype was recovered from a boy less than two years old with Wiskott-Aldrich syndrome, due to receive a stem cell transplant. DNA of the CDR3: TGCAGTGCTATTTGGGGCCCATGGGGCAATGAGCAGTTCTTC. Translating gives CSAIWGPWGNEQFF.